This T cell receptor beta chain came from a study of blood T cells in healthy people across ages. Points from the study as a whole: In these data, TCR beta diversity tracked strongly with naive T cell percentage. Unsorted PBMC material precluded a definitive naive versus antigen-experienced comparison.

The CDR3 extends over 16 amino acids. V gave up 1 base and J gave up 5 bases, with 16 bases separating them. The germline gives CDR1 LNHNV, CDR2 YYDKDF (reference sequence). In its sample, this clonotype was seen a few times. What it binds is not known. The second PCR ran roughly 7 to 12 cycles with a sample-barcoded 5' primer and J-beta primers. TCRdb processed the 5' RACE reads anew with MiXCR; each CDR3 protein has one entry. Of about 1.6 million distinct CDR3 sequences in the sample, about 32% were seen once. The TCR comes from a woman aged 25 to 39 in good health. The specimen sequenced was blood. The chain joins TRBV15 to TRBJ2-3; D tentatively reads TRBD1 or TRBD2 (5 bases each). Here the CDR3 DNA reads TGTGCCACCAGCAGAGGAGGGACGGCATTGGGAGATACGCAGTATTTT. Protein sequence: CATSRGGTALGDTQYF.